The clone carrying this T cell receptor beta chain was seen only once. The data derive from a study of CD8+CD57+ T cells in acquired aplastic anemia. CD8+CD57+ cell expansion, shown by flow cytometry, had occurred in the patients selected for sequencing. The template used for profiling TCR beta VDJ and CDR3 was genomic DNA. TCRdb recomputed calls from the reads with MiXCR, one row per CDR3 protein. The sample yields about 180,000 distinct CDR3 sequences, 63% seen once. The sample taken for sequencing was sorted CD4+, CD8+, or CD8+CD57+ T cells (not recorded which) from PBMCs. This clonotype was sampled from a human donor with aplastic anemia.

CDR3 sequence reads: CASSYSTGGREQYF. The DNA for the CDR3 is TGTGCCAGCAGCTATAGCACGGGTGGGCGCGAGCAGTACTTC. The chain recombines TRBV7-9 with TRBJ2-7, with no clear D. In germline, CDR1 is SEHNR, CDR2 FQNEAQ (reference sequence). V gave up 4 bases and J gave up 6 bases, with 16 bases separating them. The CDR3 runs to 14 residues.